This TCR beta chain was sequenced during a study of blood T cell repertoires in COVID-19. In its sample, this clone was seen once. The protocol was immunoSEQ multiplex PCR, while the TCRdb copy is restricted to in-frame clones and leaves out a portion. The table has hundreds of thousands of clones, about 80% seen once; the top ten hold around 2%. The germline V gene encodes CDR1 MNHEY and CDR2 SMNVEV (reference sequence). Trimming at V came to 5 bases and at J to 4 bases, leaving 13 bases not matched to a gene. The CDR3 runs 16 residues. This chain links TRBV27 with TRBJ2-7; 8 bases are a match to TRBD2. Material: peripheral blood. The receptor comes from a woman of 80 years or more with acute or convalescent COVID-19. The CDR3 loop reads CASSILSGSKLYEQYF. DNA of the CDR3: TGTGCCAGCAGTATTCTAAGCGGGAGTAAATTATACGAGCAGTACTTC.